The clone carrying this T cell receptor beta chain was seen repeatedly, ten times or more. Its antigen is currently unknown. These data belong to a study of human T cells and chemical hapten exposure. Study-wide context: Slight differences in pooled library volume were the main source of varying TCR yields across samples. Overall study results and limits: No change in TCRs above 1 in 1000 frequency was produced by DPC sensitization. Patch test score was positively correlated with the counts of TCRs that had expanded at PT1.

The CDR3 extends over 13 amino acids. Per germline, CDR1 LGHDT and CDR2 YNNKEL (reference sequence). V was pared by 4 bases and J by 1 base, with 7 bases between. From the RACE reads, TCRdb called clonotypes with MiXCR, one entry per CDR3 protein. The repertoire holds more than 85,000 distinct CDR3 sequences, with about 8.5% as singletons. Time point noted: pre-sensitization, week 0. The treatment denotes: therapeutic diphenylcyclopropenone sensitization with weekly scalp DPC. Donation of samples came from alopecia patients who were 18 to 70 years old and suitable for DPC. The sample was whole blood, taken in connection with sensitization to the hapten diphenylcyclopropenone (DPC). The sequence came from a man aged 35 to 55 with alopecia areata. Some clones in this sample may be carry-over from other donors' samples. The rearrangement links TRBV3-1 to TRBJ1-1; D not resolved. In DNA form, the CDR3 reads TGTGCCAGCAGCCTTCGAGCGAACACTGAAGCTTTCTTT. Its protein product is CASSLRANTEAFF.